What follows is one TCR beta chain and its context. This clonotype has just a few counts. Its antigen remains unidentified. Qualities for individual bases were not recorded, and no much larger clone is one base off. Genomic DNA was used as template for profiling of TCR beta VDJ combinations and CDR3 sequences. An Illumina HiSeq 2000 was used for TCR repertoire sequencing. Processing in the source paper ran as follows. TRBV/TRBJ rearrangement plots, CDR3 size and DJ length profiles, and Simpson's diversity index were used to assess repertoires. The most abundant DNA sequence in the deep sequencing data was taken as the immunodominant clone. CDR3 amino acid sequences were checked for sharing between subjects and were compared against published repertoires and the VDJdb database. The raw public reads went through TCRdb reprocessing: fastp at Q25, MiXCR clone calling, in-frame beta chains kept. Each record represents a unique CDR3 protein, reported with the most common genes and DNA among its rows. For this entry, the V and J calls and clone size follow TCRdb and not the study's own pipeline. Counted in this sample were around 180,000 distinct CDR3 sequences; 55% to 70% of them appeared once. About 45% of the sample is held by the ten biggest clonotypes.

This sample was taken from a study of CD8+CD57+ T cells in acquired aplastic anemia listed by TCRdb under 2018. Concerning the study at large: On average, sorted CD4+ and CD8+ cells yielded 3.2 ug of extracted DNA, with a range of about 0.17 to 27.4 ug.

The research as a whole found: Some 30 CD8+ CDR3 sequences were shared between patients and controls but appeared highly expressed in patients and within their immunodominant clones. Patients and healthy controls showed no significant difference in CD8+ Simpson's diversity (P=0.060).

The trim is 6 bases for V and 2 bases for J, with a gap of 8 bases between the germline ends. CDR1 and CDR2 are drawn from the germline V gene: ENHRY, SYGVKD. Measured from the cysteine to the phenylalanine, the CDR3 is 12 residues long. The entry retains the CDR3 DNA only, 36 bases that are in frame from base 1. TCR repertoires of sorted CD4+ and CD8+ blood T cells from severe aplastic anemia patients and healthy subjects were deep-sequenced in the study. Ficoll-Paque density gradient centrifugation was used to isolate peripheral blood mononuclear cells. CD4+ and CD8+ T cells were sorted by FACS or magnetic beads before DNA extraction.

Recombination connected TRBV10-3 to TRBJ2-7; there is no confident call for the D gene. The sample comprised sorted CD4+, CD8+, or CD8+CD57+ T cells (not recorded which) from PBMCs. This receptor was obtained from a human donor with severe aplastic anemia or a healthy control (not recorded which). The CDR3 protein: CAISDGTYEQYF. The DNA reads as follows: TGTGCCATCAGCGACGGTACCTACGAGCAGTACTTC.